One and the same sample provided the 27 T cell receptor beta chains below, sequenced in a study of cytomegalovirus exposure and HLA in healthy donors. PCR was performed using 60 Vbeta and 13 Jbeta primers. The protocol was immunoSEQ multiplex PCR, while the TCRdb copy is restricted to in-frame clones and leaves out a portion. The repertoire holds roughly 120,000 clones, 82% seen once, with nearly 2.5% in the top ten. Specimen: PBMCs. These receptor sequences come from a woman younger than 35 in good health and CMV-seronegative.

This clone was counted a single time. The V call is TRBV19, the J call TRBJ1-3; TRBD1 matches 7 bases. Germline CDR1 reads LNHDA; CDR2 reads SQIVND (reference sequence). CDR3 length equals 15 residues. After removal of 5 bases from V and 2 bases from J, the junction contained 6 bases not matched to a gene. This CDR3 reads CASSLRQGTGNTIYF. The CDR3 region has the DNA TGTGCCAGTAGTCTACGACAGGGTACTGGAAACACCATATATTTT.

The V call is TRBV6-1, the J call TRBJ1-5; maybe TRBD1 (6 bases). This CDR3 region has 15 residues. The germline V gene has CDR1 MNHNS and CDR2 SASEGT. Between the trimmed V and J ends, which lost 2 bases and 0 bases, there was a span of 8 bases. CDR3 DNA sequence: TGTGCCAGCAGTGAATTACAGGGTAGCAATCAGCCCCAGCATTTT. As protein: CASSELQGSNQPQHF.

This rearrangement joins TRBV5-1 to TRBJ2-1; 9 positions agree with TRBD1. Germline CDR1 SGHRS, CDR2 YFSETQ. Germline trimming cut 4 bases from V and 5 bases from J; bases unmatched to any gene: 7. The CDR3 is 15 residues long. CDR3 coding DNA: TGCGCCAGCAGCGTATCATGGACAGGGGACAATGAGCAGTTCTTC. Its protein product is CASSVSWTGDNEQFF. The variable domain in full, completed from reference TRBV5-1 and TRBJ2-1, reads KAGVTQTPRYLIKTRGQQVTLSCSPISGHRSVSWYQQTPGQGLQFLFEYFSETQRNKGNFPGRFSGRQFSNSRSEMNVSTLELGDSALYLCASSVSWTGDNEQFFGPGTRLTVL.

The genes are TRBV6-5 and TRBJ2-1; TRBD1 agrees at 7 bases. Germline lookup yields CDR1 MNHEY and CDR2 SVGAGI. There are 15 residues in the CDR3. With V trimmed by 5 bases and J by 8 bases, 12 bases remained unmatched. The CDR3 nucleotides are TGTGCCAGCAGTGCTCCGGAACAGGGGTTTTATGAGCAGTTCTTC. This codes for CASSAPEQGFYEQFF.

The chain uses TRBV5-4 and TRBJ1-3, with 7 nucleotides matching TRBD1. The germline gives CDR1 SGHNT, CDR2 YYREEE (reference sequence). The trim removed 4 bases at V and 0 bases at J, leaving 13 bases unmatched. This CDR3 comprises 18 residues. The CDR3 nucleotides are TGTGCCAGCAGCCAGGAATGGCCGGGACAGCGCTCTGGAAACACCATATATTTT. Its protein is CASSQEWPGQRSGNTIYF.

The chain links TRBV5-1 to TRBJ1-2; D might be TRBD1 (6 bases). Germline V gene lookup returns CDR1 SGHRS and CDR2 YFSETQ. V was trimmed by 1 base and J by 6 bases, leaving 13 bases between them. The CDR3 runs 14 residues. The CDR3 DNA sequence: TGCGCCAGCAGCTTGACCACAGGGTTCGATGGCTACACCTTC. This sequence encodes CASSLTTGFDGYTF.

In its sample, this clone was seen once. V and J are TRBV18 and TRBJ2-7; 9 positions match TRBD1. Germline CDR1 is KGHSH and CDR2 is LQKENI. With 1 base clipped from V and 4 bases from J, the junction kept 5 bases outside the gene matches. CDR3 size: 15 residues. CDR3 sequence: CASSPRGQGKYEQYF. For the CDR3, the DNA is TGTGCCAGCTCACCACGTGGACAGGGGAAATACGAGCAGTACTTC.

The rearrangement joins TRBV28 to TRBJ1-1; 8 positions agree with TRBD1. The V and J ends lost 6 bases and 0 bases, in that order; junction bases with no gene match: 3. The germline V gene encodes CDR1 MDHEN and CDR2 SYDVKM. The CDR3 contains 14 residues. The CDR3 protein is CASSRQGMNTEAFF. CDR3 coding DNA: TGTGCCAGCAGCAGACAGGGGATGAACACTGAAGCTTTCTTT.

This sequence joins TRBV2 and TRBJ2-3, with TRBD1 as a possible D gene (5 bases). This CDR3 has 12 residues. Germline CDR1 is SNHLY and CDR2 is FYNNEI. CDR3 region: CASKGREDTQYF. Written as DNA, the CDR3 is TGTGCTTCCAAAGGCAGGGAAGATACGCAGTATTTT.

The chain joins TRBV4-1 to TRBJ1-2, with 7 bases lining up with TRBD1. The trim removed 3 bases at V and 0 bases at J, leaving 4 bases unmatched. The V gene's germline CDR1 is MGHRA and CDR2 YSYEKL. The CDR3 spans 15 residues. The CDR3 loop reads CASSHPQGANYGYTF. DNA for the CDR3: TGCGCCAGCAGCCACCCCCAGGGGGCTAACTATGGCTACACCTTC.

The V gene is TRBV4-2, the J gene TRBJ1-2; 9 bases fit TRBD1. V lost 0 bases to trimming and J lost 2 bases; unmatched junction nucleotides: 4. Germline CDR1 is LGHNA and CDR2 is YNFKEQ. The CDR3 spans 16 residues. CDR3 amino acids: CASSQDLTGGNYGYTF. CDR3 DNA sequence: TGTGCCAGCAGCCAAGATTTGACAGGGGGAAACTATGGCTACACCTTC.

This sequence joins TRBV7-9 and TRBJ1-5; TRBD1 is a possible D gene (5 bases). The CDR3 runs 12 residues. The germline gives CDR1 SEHNR, CDR2 FQNEAQ (reference sequence). The germline V and J ends were trimmed by 0 bases and 14 bases, with 11 bases remaining between them. The CDR3 bases are TGTGCCAGCAGCTTAGCGGGGGGTCCGAAGCATTTT. Protein: CASSLAGGPKHF.

The V gene is TRBV28, the J gene TRBJ1-2; 7 bases are a match to TRBD1. Looked up from germline, CDR1 is MDHEN and CDR2 is SYDVKM. This CDR3 is built from 14 residues. Unmatched junction bases numbered 9, after V lost 5 bases and J lost 6 bases. CDR3: CASSIPRGTDGYTF. The CDR3 nucleotides are TGTGCCAGCAGTATCCCCCGAGGGACAGATGGCTACACCTTC.

This clone occurred a few times. This chain uses TRBV5-6 with TRBJ2-6, with D perhaps TRBD2 (5 bases). Trimming stripped 0 bases from V and 0 bases from J, with 10 bases between. The CDR3 has 17 residues. Germline CDR1 is SGHDT and CDR2 is YYEEEE. CDR3 sequence reads: CASSLEAGRSGANVLTF. In nucleotides, the CDR3 is TGTGCCAGCAGCTTGGAGGCGGGCCGCTCTGGGGCCAACGTCCTGACTTTC.

This sequence joins TRBV6-5 and TRBJ2-5; TRBD1 matches 8 bases. The CDR3 runs 15 residues. Germline V CDR1 and CDR2: MNHEY, SVGAGI. The V gene end was trimmed by 5 bases and the J gene end by 4 bases; junction bases not matched to a gene: 9. The CDR3 DNA sequence: TGTGCCAGCAGTACTGGACAGGGAATGGGAGAGACCCAGTACTTC. This sequence encodes CASSTGQGMGETQYF.

The rearrangement links TRBV7-8 to TRBJ2-2; the match to TRBD1 covers 12 bases. The CDR3 consists of 16 residues. V was pared by 7 bases and J by 9 bases, with 12 bases of the junction left unmatched. Germline CDR1 reads SGHVS; CDR2 reads FQNEAQ. CDR3 loop: CASKIRGQGAYRELFF. DNA of the CDR3: TGTGCCAGCAAGATCCGGGGACAGGGGGCCTACCGGGAGCTGTTTTTT. Looking up the rest from reference TRBV7-8 and TRBJ2-2 gives the full variable domain: GAGVSQSPRYKVAKRGQDVALRCDPISGHVSLFWYQQALGQGPEFLTYFQNEAQLDKSGLPSDRFFAERPEGSVSTLKIQRTQQEDSAVYLCASKIRGQGAYRELFFGEGSRLTVL.

The chain joins TRBV19 to TRBJ1-3; 8 bases are a match to TRBD1. J lost 5 bases, V lost 9 bases, and 9 bases had no gene match. The CDR3 is made up of 14 amino acids. Germline assignment: CDR1 LNHDA and CDR2 SQIVND (reference sequence). The CDR3 loop is CASIDRGGRNTIYF. In DNA form, the CDR3 reads TGTGCCAGCATCGACAGGGGTGGGAGAAACACCATATATTTT.

The V gene is TRBV19, the J gene TRBJ1-1; D may be TRBD1 (6 bases). Trimming took 2 bases from V and 3 from J, leaving 7 bases between them. This CDR3 has 13 amino acids. The germline CDR1 and CDR2 sequences are LNHDA and SQIVND (reference sequence). CDR3: CASSISGDTEAFF. In nucleotides, the CDR3 is TGTGCCAGTAGTATATCAGGGGACACTGAAGCTTTCTTT.

The chain joins TRBV2 to TRBJ1-2, with D hard to call. The CDR3 contains 11 residues. Per the germline V gene, CDR1 is SNHLY and CDR2 is FYNNEI. Trimming removed 6 bases from V and 6 bases from J, with 8 bases in between. DNA for the CDR3: TGTGCCAGCAGAAGGAGTGATGGCTACACCTTC. Its translation is CASRRSDGYTF.

The gene calls are TRBV4-1 and TRBJ2-1, with a possible D match to TRBD2 (5 bases). Trimming removed 0 bases from V and 8 bases from J, with 11 bases in between. Germline V gene data show CDR1 as MGHRA and CDR2 as YSYEKL. The CDR3 runs 14 residues. This CDR3 is CASSQEGQRDEQFF. For the CDR3, the DNA is TGCGCCAGCAGCCAAGAGGGTCAGAGGGATGAGCAGTTCTTC.

The gene calls are TRBV27 and TRBJ2-7; the match to TRBD2 covers 7 bases. The CDR3 has 16 amino acids. Germline CDR1 is MNHEY and CDR2 is SMNVEV (reference sequence). After removal of 5 bases from V and 1 base from J, the junction contained 11 bases not matched to a gene. CDR3 region: CASSPRGSGRSYEQYF. CDR3 DNA: TGTGCCAGCAGTCCCCGCGGTAGCGGGCGTTCCTACGAGCAGTACTTC.

The chain combines TRBV5-1 with TRBJ1-1, with D hard to call. The CDR3 spans 13 residues. The germline CDR1 and CDR2 sequences are SGHRS and YFSETQ. V was cut by 0 bases and J by 3 bases, with 6 bases left in between. CDR3 nucleotide sequence: TGCGCCAGCAGCTTGGTATCTGACACTGAAGCTTTCTTT. This translates into CASSLVSDTEAFF.

The chain combines TRBV19 with TRBJ1-5; 7 bases agree with TRBD1. CDR1 is LNHDA and CDR2 is SQIVND in the germline V gene (reference sequence). CDR3 length: 15 residues. J lost 4 bases, V lost 5 bases, and 8 bases had no gene match. The CDR3 bases are TGTGCCAGTAGTTCCCACAGGGGACTTAATCAGCCCCAGCATTTT. As protein: CASSSHRGLNQPQHF.

This rearrangement joins TRBV2 to TRBJ1-1, with D unclear. CDR3 length: 12 residues. The germline V gene has CDR1 SNHLY and CDR2 FYNNEI. V was cut by 6 bases and J by 1 base, with 6 bases left in between. The CDR3 nucleotides are TGTGCCAGCAGGCAGCGGAACACTGAAGCTTTCTTT. Its translation: CASRQRNTEAFF.

The rearrangement links TRBV19 to TRBJ1-1; no definite D call. Germline loops: CDR1 LNHDA, CDR2 SQIVND (reference sequence). CDR3 length: 13 residues. V was shortened by 3 bases and J by 1 base, with 6 bases between the two germline ends. The CDR3 sequence: CASSMGQNTEAFF. CDR3 coding DNA: TGTGCCAGTAGTATGGGCCAGAACACTGAAGCTTTCTTT.

This clone was counted only a few times. The rearrangement uses TRBV11-3 and TRBJ1-2; D unresolved. The CDR3 is made up of 12 amino acids. V gave up 5 bases and J gave up 4 bases, with 8 bases separating them. CDR1 is SGHNT, CDR2 YENEEA, per germline. CDR3 sequence: CASSAGSYGYTF. The CDR3 region has the DNA TGTGCCAGCAGCGCGGGCTCCTATGGCTACACCTTC.

This chain connects TRBV4-3 to TRBJ1-3, with D hard to call. V lost 2 bases, J lost 0 bases, and 11 bases lay in between. This CDR3 comprises 16 residues. Germline values: CDR1 LGHNA, CDR2 YSLEER. The CDR3 spells CASSQLSGSSGNTIYF. The CDR3, as DNA: TGCGCCAGCAGCCAACTCAGTGGGAGCTCTGGAAACACCATATATTTT.